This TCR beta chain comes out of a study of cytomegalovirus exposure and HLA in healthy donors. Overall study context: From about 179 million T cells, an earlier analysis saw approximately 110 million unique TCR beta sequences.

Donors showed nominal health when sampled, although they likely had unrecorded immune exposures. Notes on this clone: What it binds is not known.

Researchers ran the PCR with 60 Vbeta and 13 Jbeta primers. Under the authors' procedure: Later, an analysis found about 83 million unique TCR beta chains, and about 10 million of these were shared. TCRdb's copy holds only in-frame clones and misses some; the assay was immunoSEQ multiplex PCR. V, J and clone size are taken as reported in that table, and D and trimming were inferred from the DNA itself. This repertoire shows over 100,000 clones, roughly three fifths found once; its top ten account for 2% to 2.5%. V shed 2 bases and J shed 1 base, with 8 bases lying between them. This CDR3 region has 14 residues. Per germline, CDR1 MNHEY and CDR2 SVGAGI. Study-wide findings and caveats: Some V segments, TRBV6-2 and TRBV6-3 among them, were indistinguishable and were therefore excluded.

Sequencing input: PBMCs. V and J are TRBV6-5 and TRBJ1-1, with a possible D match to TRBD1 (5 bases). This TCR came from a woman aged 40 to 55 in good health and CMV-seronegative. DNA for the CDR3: TGTGCCAGCAGTTACGTCAGGGCGAACACTGAAGCTTTCTTT. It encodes CASSYVRANTEAFF.